Below are 3 T cell receptor beta chains sequenced from a single sample in a study of blood T cells in healthy people across ages. Then a second PCR, running roughly 7 to 11 cycles, was carried out with a sample-barcoded 5' primer and a J-beta primer mix. TCRdb itself ran the 5' RACE reads through MiXCR, one entry per CDR3 protein. The table shows some 1.5 million distinct CDR3 sequences, with 28% occurring only once. Sequenced: blood. These receptor sequences come from a woman under 40 in good health.

The rearrangement uses TRBV6-2 or TRBV6-3 and TRBJ2-7; 8 bases align to TRBD2. Trimming cost V 5 bases and J 3 bases; bases outside gene matches: 9. CDR1 is MNHEY and CDR2 is SVGEGT in the germline V gene. CDR3 size: 15 residues. CDR3 sequence reads: CASSTNSGIYYEQYF. CDR3 nucleotides: TGTGCCAGCAGTACCAATAGCGGGATTTACTACGAGCAGTACTTC.

This sequence joins TRBV4-1 and TRBJ2-1; 13 bases align to TRBD2. Trimming removed 1 base from V and 5 bases from J; junction bases left unmatched: 8. The CDR3 runs 18 residues. Germline loops: CDR1 MGHRA, CDR2 YSYEKL. In DNA, the CDR3 is TGCGCCAGCAGCCAAGTGACTTCCGGGACTAGCGGGAACAATGAGCAGTTCTTC. It specifies CASSQVTSGTSGNNEQFF.

This clonotype was recorded a few times. The gene calls are TRBV10-3 and TRBJ2-5; tentatively, D is TRBD1 (6 bases). V lost 0 bases and J lost 5, with 13 bases in between. Germline V gene data show CDR1 as ENHRY and CDR2 as SYGVKD. The CDR3 loop spans 15 amino acids. This CDR3 reads CAISESWQGHETQYF. The CDR3 bases are TGTGCCATCAGTGAGTCGTGGCAGGGGCACGAGACCCAGTACTTC.